A selection of T cell receptor beta chains follows, all from one sample in a study of cytomegalovirus exposure and HLA in healthy donors. The assay was immunoSEQ multiplex PCR, and TCRdb's table has in-frame clones only and misses some. The sample shows about 200,000 clones, more than 75% of them seen only once. Sample: PBMCs. These receptors all stem from a man aged 40-50 years in good health and CMV-seropositive. Both conserved end residues are part of each CDR3. The D gene is left open where the match is weak. Expanded clones get a size class; other rows say once, few or many, or leave the size out.

v_call	clone_size	j_call	d_call	cdr3_aa	cdr3_nt
TRBV5-6	few	TRBJ2-1	-	CASSGGTSKGGEQFF	TGTGCCAGCAGCGGCGGAACTAGTAAAGGCGGTGAGCAGTTCTTC
TRBV7-2	once	TRBJ2-3	-	CASSFSHTDTQYF	TGTGCCAGCAGCTTTTCCCACACAGATACGCAGTATTTT
TRBV5-1	-	TRBJ2-6	TRBD2	CASRSASGGSGANVLTF	TGCGCCAGCAGATCGGCTAGCGGGGGGTCTGGGGCCAACGTCCTGACTTTC
TRBV2	-	TRBJ2-7	TRBD2	CASIQTSGYEQYF	TGTGCCAGCATCCAGACTAGCGGCTACGAGCAGTACTTC
TRBV6-1	few	TRBJ1-4	TRBD1	CASSRQGPEKLFF	TGTGCCAGCAGTCGACAGGGCCCTGAAAAACTGTTTTTT
TRBV27	-	TRBJ1-2	-	CASRSGTKGYTF	TGTGCCAGCAGATCAGGGACTAAGGGCTACACCTTC
TRBV4-2	-	TRBJ2-2	TRBD2	CASSRQWTSGGASVPGELFF	TGTGCCAGCAGCCGGCAATGGACTAGCGGGGGGGCGAGCGTTCCCGGGGAGCTGTTTTTT
TRBV4-1	once	TRBJ2-3	-	CASSQGWSGEREDTQYF	TGCGCCAGCAGCCAAGGGTGGTCGGGAGAGAGGGAAGATACGCAGTATTTT
TRBV18	-	TRBJ1-5	-	CASSGGGYDQPQHF	TGTGCCAGCTCCGGGGGAGGGTACGATCAGCCCCAGCATTTT
TRBV7-9	-	TRBJ2-7	TRBD1	CASSPPGQDLPYEQYF	TGTGCCAGCAGCCCGCCGGGACAGGACTTACCCTACGAGCAGTACTTC
TRBV15	-	TRBJ2-4	TRBD2	CATSRDIGGTKNIQYF	TGTGCCACCAGCAGAGATATCGGGGGGACCAAAAACATTCAGTACTTC
TRBV7-6	few	TRBJ2-1	TRBD2	CASSLRGIREDHNEQFF	TGTGCCAGCAGCTTACGGGGCATACGGGAGGACCACAATGAGCAGTTCTTC
TRBV6-1	-	TRBJ1-6	TRBD1	CATVTGAANSPLHF	TGTGCCACCGTAACAGGGGCGGCTAATTCACCCCTCCACTTT
TRBV5-1	-	TRBJ1-2	-	CASSLRGDRDYGYTF	TGCGCCAGCAGCTTGAGAGGAGATCGGGACTATGGCTACACCTTC
TRBV19	few	TRBJ2-7	TRBD1	CASSIDLSPGQGPYEQYF	TGTGCCAGTAGTATAGACCTGTCTCCGGGACAGGGGCCCTACGAGCAGTACTTC
TRBV4-1	-	TRBJ2-3	-	CASSQGAQITDTQYF	TGCGCCAGCAGCCAAGGGGCGCAGATCACAGATACGCAGTATTTT
TRBV6-6	-	TRBJ2-7	TRBD2	CASSYGGLAGGGEQYF	TGTGCCAGCAGTTACGGCGGACTAGCGGGAGGGGGCGAGCAGTACTTC
TRBV27	-	TRBJ2-2	TRBD2	CASSVTSANGELFF	TGTGCCAGCAGTGTGACTAGCGCTAACGGGGAGCTGTTTTTT
TRBV27	few	TRBJ1-2	TRBD1	CASSSQGAYYGYTF	TGTGCCAGCAGTTCTCAGGGGGCTTACTATGGCTACACCTTC
TRBV2	-	TRBJ1-1	TRBD1	CASSEGTGTMNTEAFF	TGTGCCAGCAGTGAAGGGACAGGGACGATGAACACTGAAGCTTTCTTT
TRBV5-6	-	TRBJ2-1	TRBD1	CASSLETGAYNEQFF	TGTGCCAGCAGCTTGGAGACAGGGGCCTACAATGAGCAGTTCTTC
TRBV11-1	-	TRBJ2-5	-	CASSRGGEETQYF	TGTGCCAGCAGCCGAGGGGGGGAAGAGACCCAGTACTTC
TRBV6-1	-	TRBJ1-2	-	CASRGVNYGYTF	TGTGCCAGCAGGGGAGTCAACTATGGCTACACCTTC
TRBV5-1	once	TRBJ2-3	-	CASSLGSMQGAVTDTQYF	TGCGCCAGCAGCTTGGGGTCAATGCAGGGCGCGGTAACAGATACGCAGTATTTT
TRBV6-1	-	TRBJ2-1	TRBD2	CASRPGLANNEQFF	TGTGCCAGCAGGCCGGGACTAGCAAACAATGAGCAGTTCTTC
TRBV15	-	TRBJ2-2	-	CATSRVLNTGELFF	TGTGCCACCAGCAGAGTTCTGAACACCGGGGAGCTGTTTTTT
TRBV5-1	-	TRBJ2-7	TRBD1	CASSLYHRGQDEQYF	TGCGCCAGCAGCTTGTATCACAGGGGGCAGGACGAGCAGTACTTC
TRBV27	-	TRBJ1-1	-	CASWGRGGWWTEAFF	TGTGCCAGCTGGGGTAGGGGGGGCTGGTGGACTGAAGCTTTCTTT
TRBV28	once	TRBJ2-7	-	CASSPAGASYEQYF	TGTGCCAGCAGTCCCGCGGGGGCCTCCTACGAGCAGTACTTC
TRBV28	-	TRBJ2-7	TRBD1	CASSPPGQGVHEQYF	TGTGCCAGCAGTCCCCCCGGACAGGGAGTCCACGAGCAGTACTTC
TRBV7-9	-	TRBJ2-4	-	CASSLRQAAIQYF	TGTGCCAGCAGCTTACGACAGGCGGCCATTCAGTACTTC
TRBV5-6	-	TRBJ2-1	TRBD2	CASSPSGINNEQFF	TGTGCCAGCAGCCCTAGCGGGATCAACAATGAGCAGTTCTTC
TRBV4-3	-	TRBJ2-7	-	CASSQGLEGVYEQYF	TGCGCCAGCAGCCAAGGACTAGAAGGGGTCTACGAGCAGTACTTC
TRBV5-4	-	TRBJ2-1	TRBD2	CASSPTSGGSFYNEQFF	TGTGCCAGCAGCCCAACTAGCGGGGGAAGTTTCTACAATGAGCAGTTCTTC
TRBV27	-	TRBJ1-5	-	CASSLDSLNQPQHF	TGTGCCAGCAGTTTAGACAGTTTAAATCAGCCCCAGCATTTT
TRBV6-1	-	TRBJ2-3	TRBD2	CASSEELAVTDTQYF	TGTGCCAGCAGTGAGGAACTAGCGGTCACAGATACGCAGTATTTT
TRBV14	once	TRBJ2-5	-	CASSPLGAGGLLYQETQYF	TGTGCCAGCAGCCCCCTTGGGGCAGGGGGACTTTTGTACCAAGAGACCCAGTACTTC
TRBV11-2	few	TRBJ1-2	-	CASSLTRTNYGYTF	TGTGCCAGCAGCTTAACTCGAACTAACTATGGCTACACCTTC
TRBV28	-	TRBJ1-1	TRBD1	CASRHQGGNTEAFF	TGTGCCAGCAGGCACCAGGGGGGAAACACTGAAGCTTTCTTT
TRBV19	-	TRBJ1-1	TRBD1	CASSTRQGLGEAFF	TGTGCCAGTAGTACGAGACAGGGATTGGGTGAAGCTTTCTTT
TRBV29-1	-	TRBJ2-7	TRBD2	CSVESGAGNPYEQYF	TGCAGCGTTGAAAGTGGAGCGGGGAATCCCTACGAGCAGTACTTC
TRBV5-1	-	TRBJ2-7	-	CASSLVSSTVREQYF	TGCGCCAGCAGCTTGGTATCTTCGACAGTGCGCGAGCAGTACTTC
TRBV6-4	-	TRBJ2-2	-	CASSPGGINTGELFF	TGTGCCAGCAGCCCCGGGGGAATTAACACCGGGGAGCTGTTTTTT
TRBV28	few	TRBJ1-5	-	CASSSDIQPQHF	TGTGCCAGCAGTTCTGACATCCAGCCCCAGCATTTT
TRBV28	once	TRBJ2-2	TRBD2	CASRSGTSGRKGGELFF	TGTGCCAGCAGATCCGGGACTAGCGGACGGAAGGGCGGGGAGCTGTTTTTT
TRBV5-1	-	TRBJ1-2	-	CASSPGGDQNYGYTF	TGCGCCAGCAGCCCCGGCGGGGATCAAAACTATGGCTACACCTTC
TRBV5-4	-	TRBJ2-5	TRBD1	CASSWTGQSQETQYF	TGTGCCAGCAGCTGGACGGGACAGAGCCAAGAGACCCAGTACTTC
TRBV5-1	-	TRBJ2-7	TRBD1	CASSSQPGQGINEQYF	TGCGCCAGCAGCTCTCAGCCGGGACAGGGTATCAACGAGCAGTACTTC
TRBV4-1	-	TRBJ2-7	TRBD1	CASSRQGQGAVPHSYEQYF	TGCGCCAGCAGCCGGCAGGGACAGGGGGCTGTCCCCCACTCCTACGAGCAGTACTTC
TRBV10-3	-	TRBJ1-1	TRBD1	CAITGDRGGTEAFF	TGTGCCATCACCGGGGACAGGGGGGGGACTGAAGCTTTCTTT
TRBV18	-	TRBJ2-7	TRBD2	CASSPTSGGEQYF	TGTGCCAGCTCACCTACTAGCGGGGGGGAGCAGTACTTC
TRBV19	-	TRBJ2-7	TRBD1	CASKPGQGDLGYEQYF	TGTGCCAGTAAACCGGGACAGGGGGATCTGGGCTACGAGCAGTACTTC